The table lists the clone carrying this T cell receptor beta chain with a few counts. Its antigen remains unknown. The data originate from a study of cytomegalovirus exposure and HLA in healthy donors. For the study at large: Clustering assigned 81% of the approximately 400 genotyped donors to the Caucasian-associated ancestry cluster.

Germline CDR1 is LGHNA and CDR2 is YSLEER. Trimming cost V 0 bases and J 6 bases; bases outside gene matches: 8. The CDR3 runs to 16 residues. The PCR contained 60 Vbeta and 13 Jbeta primers. Sequenced by immunoSEQ multiplex PCR; TCRdb stores in-frame clones only, minus some. Seen here are over 200,000 clones, around 70% observed once, and the top ten hold less than 3%. Findings of the study overall: Previously analyzed data showed that most TCR beta V segments were productive at a frequency of about 87% or about 30%. Analysis performed later showed TCR beta chains linked to HLA being more clonally expanded than equally common others. Cytomegalovirus-associated TCR beta chains were listed, numbering some 170.

The V and J genes are TRBV4-3 and TRBJ2-3; 8 bases are a match to TRBD2. The sample taken for sequencing was PBMCs. This clonotype was obtained from a man aged 40-50 years in good health and CMV-seropositive. Here the CDR3 DNA reads TGCGCCAGCAGCCAAGATGACGGGAGGGCTGCCGATACGCAGTATTTT. It is translated as CASSQDDGRAADTQYF.